Reported below is one TCR beta chain. Its antigen specificity is not known. The record has no base qualities; no much larger clone is one base away. The CDR3 runs 15 amino acids, cysteine and phenylalanine included. The read is trimmed to its CDR3 DNA, 45 bases read in frame from base 1. Compared with germline, V lacks 7 bases and J lacks 1 base; bases without a gene match: 8. The germline V gene gives CDR1 as MNHEY and CDR2 as SVGAGI. The library was generated by the immunoSEQ multiplex PCR assay. TCRdb retrieved this table from immuneACCESS and kept in-frame rearrangements only. Not all clones are present; in checked studies, unresolved V genes account for under half, and no reason is known for the remainder. Counted in this sample were under 150,000 clones; around 87% of them appeared once. The top ten constitute 2.9% of the sample. The record originates from a study of control samples from healthy donors and cancer patients (dated by TCRdb to the early 2020s).

The sequence is built from TRBV6-5 and TRBJ2-5; TRBD2 agrees with 8 junctional bases. The sequenced sample was blood. This sequence originates from a man between 60 and 75 years old in good health. The CDR3: CASKGSLAGQETQYF. At the DNA level, the sequence is TGTGCCAGCAAGGGTAGTCTAGCGGGCCAAGAGACCCAGTACTTC.